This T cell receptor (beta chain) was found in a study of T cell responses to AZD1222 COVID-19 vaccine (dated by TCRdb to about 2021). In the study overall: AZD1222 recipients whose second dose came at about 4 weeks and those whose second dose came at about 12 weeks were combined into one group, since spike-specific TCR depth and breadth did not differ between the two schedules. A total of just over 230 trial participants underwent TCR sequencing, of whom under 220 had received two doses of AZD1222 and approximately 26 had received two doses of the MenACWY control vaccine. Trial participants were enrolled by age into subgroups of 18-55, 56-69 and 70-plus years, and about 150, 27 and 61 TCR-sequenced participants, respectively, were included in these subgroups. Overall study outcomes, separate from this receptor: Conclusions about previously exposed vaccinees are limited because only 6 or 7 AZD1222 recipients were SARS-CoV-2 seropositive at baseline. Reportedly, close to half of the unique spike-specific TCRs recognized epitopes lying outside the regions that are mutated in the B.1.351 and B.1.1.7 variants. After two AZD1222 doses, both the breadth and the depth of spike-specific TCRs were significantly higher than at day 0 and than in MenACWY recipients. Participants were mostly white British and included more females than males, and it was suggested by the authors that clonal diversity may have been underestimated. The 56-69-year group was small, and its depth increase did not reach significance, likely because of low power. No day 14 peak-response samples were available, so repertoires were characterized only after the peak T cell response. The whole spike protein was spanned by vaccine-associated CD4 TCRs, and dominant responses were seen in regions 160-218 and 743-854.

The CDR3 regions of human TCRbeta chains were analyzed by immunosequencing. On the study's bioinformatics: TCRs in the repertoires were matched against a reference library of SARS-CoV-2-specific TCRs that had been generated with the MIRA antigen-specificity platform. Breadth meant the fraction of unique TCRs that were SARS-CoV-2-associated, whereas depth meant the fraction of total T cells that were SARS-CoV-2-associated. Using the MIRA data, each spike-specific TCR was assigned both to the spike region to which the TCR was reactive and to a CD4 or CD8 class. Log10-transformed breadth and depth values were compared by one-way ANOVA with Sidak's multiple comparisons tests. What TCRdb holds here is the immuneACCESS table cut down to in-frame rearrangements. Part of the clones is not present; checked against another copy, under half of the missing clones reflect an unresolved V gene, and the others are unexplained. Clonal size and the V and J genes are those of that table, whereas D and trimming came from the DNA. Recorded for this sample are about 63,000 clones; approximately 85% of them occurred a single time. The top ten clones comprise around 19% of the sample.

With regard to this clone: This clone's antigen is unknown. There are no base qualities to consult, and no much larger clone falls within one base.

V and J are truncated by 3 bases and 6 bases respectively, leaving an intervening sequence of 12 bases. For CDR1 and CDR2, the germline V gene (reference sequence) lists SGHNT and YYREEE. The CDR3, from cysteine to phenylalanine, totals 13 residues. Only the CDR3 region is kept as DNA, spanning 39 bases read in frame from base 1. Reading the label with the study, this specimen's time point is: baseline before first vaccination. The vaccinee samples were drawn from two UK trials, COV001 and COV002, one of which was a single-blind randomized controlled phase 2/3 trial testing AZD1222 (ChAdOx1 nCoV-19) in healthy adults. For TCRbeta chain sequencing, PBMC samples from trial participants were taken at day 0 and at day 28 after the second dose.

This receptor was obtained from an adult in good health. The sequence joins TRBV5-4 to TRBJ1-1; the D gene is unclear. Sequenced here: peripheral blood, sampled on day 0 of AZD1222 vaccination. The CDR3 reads CASSSGKGPEAFF. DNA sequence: TGTGCCAGCAGCTCGGGAAAAGGGCCTGAAGCTTTCTTT.